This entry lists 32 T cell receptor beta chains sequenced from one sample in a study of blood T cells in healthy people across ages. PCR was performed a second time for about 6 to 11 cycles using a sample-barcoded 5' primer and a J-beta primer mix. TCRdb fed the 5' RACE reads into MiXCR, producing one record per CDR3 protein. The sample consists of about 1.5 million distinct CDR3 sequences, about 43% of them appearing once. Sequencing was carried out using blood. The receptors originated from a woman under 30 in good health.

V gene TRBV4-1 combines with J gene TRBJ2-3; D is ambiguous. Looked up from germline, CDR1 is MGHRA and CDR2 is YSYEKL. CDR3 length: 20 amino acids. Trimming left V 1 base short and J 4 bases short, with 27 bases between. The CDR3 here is CASSQGQSLTLPRVPDTQYF. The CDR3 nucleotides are TGCGCCAGCAGCCAAGGGCAGTCCCTAACACTGCCGAGAGTACCAGATACGCAGTATTTT.

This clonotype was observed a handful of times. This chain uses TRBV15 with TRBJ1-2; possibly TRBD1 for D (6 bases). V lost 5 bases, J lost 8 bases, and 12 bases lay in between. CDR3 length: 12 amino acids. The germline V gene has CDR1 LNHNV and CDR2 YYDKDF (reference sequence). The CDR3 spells CATSGQPLGYTF. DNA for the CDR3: TGTGCCACCAGCGGACAGCCTTTGGGCTACACCTTC.

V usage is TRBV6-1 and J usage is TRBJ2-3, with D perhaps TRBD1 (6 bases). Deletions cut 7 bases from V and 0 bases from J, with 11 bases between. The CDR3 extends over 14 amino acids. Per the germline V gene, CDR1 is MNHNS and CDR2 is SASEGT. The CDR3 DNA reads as TGTGCCAGCAACAGGGATACTAGCACAGATACGCAGTATTTT. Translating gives CASNRDTSTDTQYF.

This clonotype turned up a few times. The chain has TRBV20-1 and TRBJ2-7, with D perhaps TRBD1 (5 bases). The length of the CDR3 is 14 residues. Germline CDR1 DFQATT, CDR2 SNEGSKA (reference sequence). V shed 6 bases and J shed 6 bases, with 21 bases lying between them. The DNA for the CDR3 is TGCAGTGCCTTATCCCAGGGTCTGCCTCTCGAGCAGTACTTC. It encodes CSALSQGLPLEQYF.

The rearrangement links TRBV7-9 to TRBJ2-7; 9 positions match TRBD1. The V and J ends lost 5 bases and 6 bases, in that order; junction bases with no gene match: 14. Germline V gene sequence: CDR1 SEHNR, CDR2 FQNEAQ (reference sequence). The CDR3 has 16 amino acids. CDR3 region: CASSATDRGSVREQYF. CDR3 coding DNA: TGTGCCAGCAGCGCTACGGACAGGGGATCGGTACGCGAGCAGTACTTC.

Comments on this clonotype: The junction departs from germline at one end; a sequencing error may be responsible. CDR3 sequence reads: CAGSEQARNEQFF. Here the CDR3 DNA reads TGTGCCGGCAGTGAGCAGGCGAGGAATGAGCAGTTCTTC. The chain is built from TRBV6-4 and TRBJ2-1; D unclear. The germline V gene has CDR1 MRHNA and CDR2 SNTAGT. This CDR3 contains 13 residues.

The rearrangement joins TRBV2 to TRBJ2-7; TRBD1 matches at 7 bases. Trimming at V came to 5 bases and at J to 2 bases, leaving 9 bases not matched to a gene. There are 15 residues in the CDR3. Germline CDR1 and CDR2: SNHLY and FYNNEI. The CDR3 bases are TGTGCCAGCAGTCGGGACAGCCTCGACGCCTACGAGCAGTACTTC. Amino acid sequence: CASSRDSLDAYEQYF.

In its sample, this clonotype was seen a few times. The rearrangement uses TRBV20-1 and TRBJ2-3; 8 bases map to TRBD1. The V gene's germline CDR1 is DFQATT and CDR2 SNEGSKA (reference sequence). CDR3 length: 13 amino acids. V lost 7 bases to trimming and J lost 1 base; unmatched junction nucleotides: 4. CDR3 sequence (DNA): TGCAGTGTGAAGGACAGGGGCACAGATACGCAGTATTTT. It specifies CSVKDRGTDTQYF.

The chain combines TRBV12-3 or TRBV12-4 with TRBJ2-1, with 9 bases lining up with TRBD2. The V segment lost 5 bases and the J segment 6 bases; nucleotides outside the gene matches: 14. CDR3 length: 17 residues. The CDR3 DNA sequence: TGTGCCAGCAGTGGGACTCCAGCGGGGGGCTGGGGCAATGAGCAGTTCTTC. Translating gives CASSGTPAGGWGNEQFF.

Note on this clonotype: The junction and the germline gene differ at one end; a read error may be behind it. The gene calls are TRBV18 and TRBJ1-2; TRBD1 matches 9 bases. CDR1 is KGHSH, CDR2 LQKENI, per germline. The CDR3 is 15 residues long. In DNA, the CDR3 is TGTGCCAGCTCACCTCCGGACAGGGGAAGCTATGGCTTCACCTTC. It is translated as CASSPPDRGSYGFTF.

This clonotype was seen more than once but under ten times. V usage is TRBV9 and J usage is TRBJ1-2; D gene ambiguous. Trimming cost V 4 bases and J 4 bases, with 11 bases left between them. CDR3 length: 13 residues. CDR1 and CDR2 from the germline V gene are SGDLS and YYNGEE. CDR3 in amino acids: CASSPVTGYGYTF. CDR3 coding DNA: TGTGCCAGCAGCCCCGTTACGGGCTATGGCTACACCTTC.

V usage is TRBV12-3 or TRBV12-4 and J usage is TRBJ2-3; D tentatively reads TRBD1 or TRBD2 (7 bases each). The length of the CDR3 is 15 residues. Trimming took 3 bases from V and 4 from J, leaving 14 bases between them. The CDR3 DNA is TGTGCCAGCAGTTTGACAGGGAGGGCGGCAGATACGCAGTATTTT. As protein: CASSLTGRAADTQYF.

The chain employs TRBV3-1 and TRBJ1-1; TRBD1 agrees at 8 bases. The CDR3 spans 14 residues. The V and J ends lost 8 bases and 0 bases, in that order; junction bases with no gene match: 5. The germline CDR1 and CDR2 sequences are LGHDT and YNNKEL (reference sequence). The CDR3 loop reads CASVDRGMNTEAFF. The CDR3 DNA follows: TGTGCCAGCGTTGACAGGGGCATGAACACTGAAGCTTTCTTT.

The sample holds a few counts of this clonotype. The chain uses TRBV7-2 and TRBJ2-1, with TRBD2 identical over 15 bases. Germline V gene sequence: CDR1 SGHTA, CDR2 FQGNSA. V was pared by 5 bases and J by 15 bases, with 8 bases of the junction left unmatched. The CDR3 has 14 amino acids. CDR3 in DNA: TGTGCCAGCAGCGCCCGGACTAGCGGGGGGGCGGTGTTCTTC. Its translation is CASSARTSGGAVFF.

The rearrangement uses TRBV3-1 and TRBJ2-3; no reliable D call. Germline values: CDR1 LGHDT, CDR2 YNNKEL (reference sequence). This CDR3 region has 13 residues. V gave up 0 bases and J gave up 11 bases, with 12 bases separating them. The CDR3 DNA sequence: TGTGCCAGCAGCCAAGATCCGAGATCACGGCAGTATTTT. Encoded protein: CASSQDPRSRQYF.

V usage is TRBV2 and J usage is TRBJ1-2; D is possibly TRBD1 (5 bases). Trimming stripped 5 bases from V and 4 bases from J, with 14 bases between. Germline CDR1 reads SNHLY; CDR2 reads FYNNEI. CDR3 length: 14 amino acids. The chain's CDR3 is CASSQEPGSYGYTF. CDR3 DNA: TGTGCCAGCAGTCAAGAACCAGGGAGCTATGGCTACACCTTC.

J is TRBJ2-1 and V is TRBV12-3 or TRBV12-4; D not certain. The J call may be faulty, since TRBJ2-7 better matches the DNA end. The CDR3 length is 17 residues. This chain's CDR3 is CASSLASPESSYNEQYF. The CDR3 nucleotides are TGTGCCAGCAGTTTAGCGTCTCCTGAGAGCTCCTACAATGAGCAGTACTTC.

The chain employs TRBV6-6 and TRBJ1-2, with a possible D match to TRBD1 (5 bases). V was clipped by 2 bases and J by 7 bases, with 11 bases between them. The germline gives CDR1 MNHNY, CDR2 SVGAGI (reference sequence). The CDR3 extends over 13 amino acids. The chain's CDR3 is CASSYEGVSGYTF. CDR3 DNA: TGTGCCAGCAGTTACGAAGGGGTTAGTGGCTACACCTTC.

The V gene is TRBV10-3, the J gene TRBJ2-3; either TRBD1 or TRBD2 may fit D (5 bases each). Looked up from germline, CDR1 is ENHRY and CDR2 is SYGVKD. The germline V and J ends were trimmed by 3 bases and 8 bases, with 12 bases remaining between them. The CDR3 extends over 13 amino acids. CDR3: CAISDGATATQYF. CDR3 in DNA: TGTGCCATCAGTGACGGGGCGACGGCTACGCAGTATTTT.

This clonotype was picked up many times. CDR3 sequence (DNA): TGTGCCAGCAGCTGGAGGTGGGGGGCTGTAGAGACCCAGTACTTC. This translates into CASSWRWGAVETQYF. This chain uses TRBV11-2 with TRBJ2-5; D is tentatively TRBD1 or TRBD2 (6 bases each). The CDR3 is made up of 15 amino acids. CDR1 SGHAT and CDR2 FQNNGV come from the germline V gene. Trimming cost V 4 bases and J 4 bases, with 16 bases left between them.

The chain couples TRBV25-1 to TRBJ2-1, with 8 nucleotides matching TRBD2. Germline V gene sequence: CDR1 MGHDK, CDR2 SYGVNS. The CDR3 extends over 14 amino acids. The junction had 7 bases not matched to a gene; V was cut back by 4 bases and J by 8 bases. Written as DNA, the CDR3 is TGTGCCAGCAGTGGGAGACTAGCGTTCGATGAGCAGTTCTTC. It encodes CASSGRLAFDEQFF.

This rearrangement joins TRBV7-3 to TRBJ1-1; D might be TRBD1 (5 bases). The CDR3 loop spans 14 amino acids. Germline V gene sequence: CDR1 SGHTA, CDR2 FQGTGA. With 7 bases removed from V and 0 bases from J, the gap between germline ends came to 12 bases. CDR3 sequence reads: CASTPTAMNTEAFF. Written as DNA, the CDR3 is TGTGCCAGCACCCCGACAGCTATGAACACTGAAGCTTTCTTT.

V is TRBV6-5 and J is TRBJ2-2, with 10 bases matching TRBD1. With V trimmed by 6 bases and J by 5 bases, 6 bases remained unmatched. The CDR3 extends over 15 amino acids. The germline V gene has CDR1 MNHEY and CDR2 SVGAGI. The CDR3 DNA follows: TGTGCCAGCAGGAGGACAGGGGGTAGTACCGGGGAGCTGTTTTTT. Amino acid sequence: CASRRTGGSTGELFF.

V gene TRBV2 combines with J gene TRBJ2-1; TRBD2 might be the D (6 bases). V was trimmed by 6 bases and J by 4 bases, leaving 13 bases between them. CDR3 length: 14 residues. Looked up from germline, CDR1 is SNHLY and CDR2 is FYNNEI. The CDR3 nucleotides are TGTGCCAGCAGGTCCGGGACTCCATACAATGAGCAGTTCTTC. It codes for CASRSGTPYNEQFF.

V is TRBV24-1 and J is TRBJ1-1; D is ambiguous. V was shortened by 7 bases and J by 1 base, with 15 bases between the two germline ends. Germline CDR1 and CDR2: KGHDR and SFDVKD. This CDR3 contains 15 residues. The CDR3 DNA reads TGTGCCACCAGAGCGGAGAGGCAGGCGAACACTGAAGCTTTCTTT. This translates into CATRAERQANTEAFF.

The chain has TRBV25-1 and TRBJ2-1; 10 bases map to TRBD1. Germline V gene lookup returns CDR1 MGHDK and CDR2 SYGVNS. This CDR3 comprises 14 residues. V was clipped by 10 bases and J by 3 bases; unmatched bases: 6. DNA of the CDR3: TGTGCCACCACGACAGGGGGCAACTACAATGAGCAGTTCTTC. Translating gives CATTTGGNYNEQFF.

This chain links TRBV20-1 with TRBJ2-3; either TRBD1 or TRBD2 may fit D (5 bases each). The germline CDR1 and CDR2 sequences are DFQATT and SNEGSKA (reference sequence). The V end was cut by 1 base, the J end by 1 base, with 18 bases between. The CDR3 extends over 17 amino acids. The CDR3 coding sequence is TGCAGTGCTAGAGCGGGGCTCCGCAGGGCCCGCACAGATACGCAGTATTTT. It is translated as CSARAGLRRARTDTQYF.

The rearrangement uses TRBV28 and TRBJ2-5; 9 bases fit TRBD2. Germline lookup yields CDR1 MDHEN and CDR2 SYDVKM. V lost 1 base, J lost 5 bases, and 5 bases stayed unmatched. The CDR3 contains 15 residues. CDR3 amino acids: CASSLSAGGRETQYF. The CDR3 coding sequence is TGTGCCAGCAGTTTATCAGCGGGGGGTAGGGAGACCCAGTACTTC.

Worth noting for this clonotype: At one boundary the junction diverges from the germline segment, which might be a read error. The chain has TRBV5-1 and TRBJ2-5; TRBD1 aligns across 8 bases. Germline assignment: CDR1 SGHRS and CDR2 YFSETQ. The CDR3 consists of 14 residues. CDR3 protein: CASGLDRVWETQYF. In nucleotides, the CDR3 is TGCGCCAGCGGCTTGGACAGGGTGTGGGAGACCCAGTACTTC.

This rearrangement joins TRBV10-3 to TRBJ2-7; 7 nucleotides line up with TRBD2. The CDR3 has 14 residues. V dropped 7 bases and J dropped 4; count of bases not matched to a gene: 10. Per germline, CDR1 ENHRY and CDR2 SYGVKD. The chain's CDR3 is CAIKSAGAGYEQYF. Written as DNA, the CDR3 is TGTGCCATCAAATCCGCGGGAGCCGGGTACGAGCAGTACTTC.

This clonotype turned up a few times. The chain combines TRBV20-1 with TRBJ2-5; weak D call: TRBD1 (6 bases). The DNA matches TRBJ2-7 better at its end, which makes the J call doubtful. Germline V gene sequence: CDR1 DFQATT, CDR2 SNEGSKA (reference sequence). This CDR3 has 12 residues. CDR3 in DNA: TGCAGTGCTCCCGGGACAACCAACGAGCAGTACTTC. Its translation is CSAPGTTNEQYF.

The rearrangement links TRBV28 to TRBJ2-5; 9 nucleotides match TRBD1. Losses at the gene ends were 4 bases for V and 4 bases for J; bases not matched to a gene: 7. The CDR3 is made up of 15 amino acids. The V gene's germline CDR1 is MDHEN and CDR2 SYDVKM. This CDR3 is CASSSTRQGGETQYF. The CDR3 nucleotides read TGTGCCAGCAGTTCCACCAGACAGGGGGGAGAGACCCAGTACTTC.